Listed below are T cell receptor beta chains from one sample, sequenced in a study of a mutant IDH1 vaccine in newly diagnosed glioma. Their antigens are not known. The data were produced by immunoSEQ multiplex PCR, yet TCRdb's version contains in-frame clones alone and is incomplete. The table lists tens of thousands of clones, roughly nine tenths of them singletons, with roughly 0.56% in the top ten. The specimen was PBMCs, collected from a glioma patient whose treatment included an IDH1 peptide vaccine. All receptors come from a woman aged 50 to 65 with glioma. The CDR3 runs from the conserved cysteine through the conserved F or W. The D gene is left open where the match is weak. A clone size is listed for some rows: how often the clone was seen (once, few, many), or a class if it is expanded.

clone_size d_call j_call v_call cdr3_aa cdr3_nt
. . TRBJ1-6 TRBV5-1 CASSLAEGGYNSPLHF TGCGCCAGCAGCTTGGCTGAGGGGGGCTATAATTCACCCCTCCACTTT
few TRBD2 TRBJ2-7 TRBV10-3 CAISGNPSGAYEQYF TGTGCCATCAGTGGGAATCCTAGCGGAGCCTACGAGCAGTACTTC
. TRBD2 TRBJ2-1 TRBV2 CASSKFGGSDSYNEQFF TGTGCCAGCAGTAAGTTTGGCGGGAGCGACTCCTACAATGAGCAGTTCTTC
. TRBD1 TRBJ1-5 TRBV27 CASSSDGTGNNQPQHF TGTGCCAGCAGTTCAGACGGGACAGGGAACAATCAGCCCCAGCATTTT
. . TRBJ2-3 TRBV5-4 CASSEYSEPTDTQYF TGTGCCAGCAGCGAATACAGCGAGCCCACAGATACGCAGTATTTT
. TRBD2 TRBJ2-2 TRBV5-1 CASSLWASGSTGELFF TGCGCCAGCAGCTTGTGGGCTAGCGGATCAACCGGGGAGCTGTTTTTT
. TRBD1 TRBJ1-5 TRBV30 CACTGQDYQPQHF TGTGCCTGCACCGGACAGGATTATCAGCCCCAGCATTTT
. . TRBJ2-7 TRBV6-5 CASSYRAVHEQYF TGTGCCAGCAGTTACAGGGCCGTCCACGAGCAGTACTTC
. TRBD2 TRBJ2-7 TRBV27 CASSKRSGSPDYEQYF TGTGCCAGCAGTAAAAGAAGCGGGAGCCCCGACTACGAGCAGTACTTC
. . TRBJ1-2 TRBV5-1 CASSLGGRLNYGYTF TGCGCCAGCAGCTTGGGGGGACGGCTTAACTATGGCTACACCTTC
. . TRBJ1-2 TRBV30 CAWSVMGEGAYGYTF TGTGCCTGGAGTGTAATGGGGGAAGGGGCTTATGGCTACACCTTC
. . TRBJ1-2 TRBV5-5 CASSATGLYGYTF TGTGCCAGCAGCGCCACAGGATTGTATGGCTACACCTTC
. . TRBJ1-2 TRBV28 CASSQQGIYGYTF TGTGCCAGCAGCCAACAGGGCATCTATGGCTACACCTTC
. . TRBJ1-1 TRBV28 CASSLGGFLGSEAFF TGTGCCAGCAGTTTAGGTGGGTTTCTGGGCTCTGAAGCTTTCTTT
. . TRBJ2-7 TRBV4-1 CASSQGPGHSYEQYF TGCGCCAGCAGCCAAGGCCCGGGACACTCCTACGAGCAGTACTTC
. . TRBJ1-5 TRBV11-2 CASSAQGMEPQHF TGTGCCAGCAGCGCGCAGGGGATGGAGCCCCAGCATTTT
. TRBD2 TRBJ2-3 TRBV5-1 CASSSLAGAVTDTQYF TGCGCCAGCAGCTCCCTAGCGGGAGCTGTCACAGATACGCAGTATTTT
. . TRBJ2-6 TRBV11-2 CASSSVRTGANVLTF TGTGCCAGCAGCTCAGTTAGAACTGGGGCCAACGTCCTGACTTTC
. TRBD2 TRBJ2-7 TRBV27 CASSFGTSAEQYF TGTGCCAGCAGTTTTGGGACTAGTGCCGAGCAGTACTTC
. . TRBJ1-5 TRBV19 CASSSLPDQPQHF TGTGCCAGTAGTAGCTTACCAGATCAGCCCCAGCATTTT
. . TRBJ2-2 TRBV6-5 CASPSYDTGELFF TGTGCCAGCCCCTCGTATGACACCGGGGAGCTGTTTTTT
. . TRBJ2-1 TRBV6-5 CASSSRSLLSHEQFF TGTGCCAGCAGTTCTCGCTCGCTCTTGAGCCATGAGCAGTTCTTC
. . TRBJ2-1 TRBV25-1 CASKGPGIYNEQFF TGTGCCAGCAAGGGCCCAGGGATCTACAATGAGCAGTTCTTC
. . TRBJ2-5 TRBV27 CASSPGLAKETQYF TGTGCCAGCAGTCCCGGACTGGCTAAAGAGACCCAGTACTTC
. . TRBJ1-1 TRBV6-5 CASSYSQGNTEAFF TGTGCCAGCAGTTACTCACAGGGAAACACTGAAGCTTTCTTT
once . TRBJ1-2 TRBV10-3 CAISESDSYGYTF TGTGCCATCAGTGAGTCTGATTCCTATGGCTACACCTTC
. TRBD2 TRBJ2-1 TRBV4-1 CASSPSGASYNEQFF TGCGCCAGCAGCCCCAGCGGGGCCTCCTACAATGAGCAGTTCTTC
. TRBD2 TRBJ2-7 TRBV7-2 CASSLRLAGSYEQYF TGTGCCAGCAGCCTCCGACTAGCGGGTTCCTACGAGCAGTACTTC
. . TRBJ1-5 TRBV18 CASSPPGQSNQPQHF TGTGCCAGCTCACCACCGGGACAAAGCAATCAGCCCCAGCATTTT
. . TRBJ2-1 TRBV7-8 CASSPLVSSYNEQFF TGTGCCAGCAGCCCACTGGTAAGCTCCTACAATGAGCAGTTCTTC
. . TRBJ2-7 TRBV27 CASSLWGRDNEQYF TGTGCCAGCAGCCTCTGGGGGAGAGATAACGAGCAGTACTTC
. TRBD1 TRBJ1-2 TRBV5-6 CASSWEGAGYGYTF TGTGCCAGCAGCTGGGAGGGGGCAGGATATGGCTACACCTTC
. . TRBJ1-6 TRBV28 CASSWTANSPLHF TGTGCCAGCAGTTGGACAGCCAATTCACCCCTCCACTTT
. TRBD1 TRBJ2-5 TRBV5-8 CASSLGQGASRETQYF TGTGCCAGCAGCTTGGGGCAGGGGGCCTCCCGGGAGACCCAGTACTTC
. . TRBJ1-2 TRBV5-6 CASSLVRSSVPLNYGYTF TGTGCCAGCAGCTTGGTCAGGTCCAGCGTACCCCTTAACTATGGCTACACCTTC
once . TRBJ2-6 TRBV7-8 CASSDYRVPGANVLTF TGTGCCAGCAGCGACTACAGGGTCCCTGGGGCCAACGTCCTGACTTTC
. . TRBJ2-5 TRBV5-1 CASSLVPGRETQYF TGCGCCAGCAGCTTGGTTCCAGGGCGGGAGACCCAGTACTTC
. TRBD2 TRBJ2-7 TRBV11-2 CASSFRGGRLYEQYF TGTGCCAGCAGCTTCCGGGGGGGTCGACTCTACGAGCAGTACTTC
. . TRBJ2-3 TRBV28 CASSSLHDTQYF TGTGCCAGCAGTTCACTCCACGATACGCAGTATTTT
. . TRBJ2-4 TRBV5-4 CASSFGGGGKNIQYF TGTGCCAGCAGCTTTGGAGGGGGTGGGAAAAACATTCAGTACTTC
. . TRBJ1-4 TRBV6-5 CASSYSGGNEKLFF TGTGCCAGCAGTTACTCAGGAGGGAATGAAAAACTGTTTTTT
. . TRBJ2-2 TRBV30 CAWSGGRNTGELFF TGTGCCTGGAGTGGTGGTAGGAACACCGGGGAGCTGTTTTTT
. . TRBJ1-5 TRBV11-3 CASSTNQPQHF TGTGCCAGCAGCACCAATCAGCCCCAGCATTTT
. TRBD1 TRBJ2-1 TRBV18 CASSPDRVNEQFF TGTGCCAGCTCACCAGACAGGGTCAATGAGCAGTTCTTC
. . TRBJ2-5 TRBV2 CASSPSPETQYF TGTGCCAGCAGTCCGTCCCCAGAGACCCAGTACTTC
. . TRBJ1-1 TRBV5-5 CASTPGQNTEAFF TGTGCCAGCACCCCCGGACAGAACACTGAAGCTTTCTTT
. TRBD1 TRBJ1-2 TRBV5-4 CASSWGQGDDGYTF TGTGCCAGCAGCTGGGGACAGGGGGATGACGGCTACACCTTC
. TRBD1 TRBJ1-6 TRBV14 CASSQDRLYSPLHF TGTGCCAGCAGCCAGGACAGGCTGTATTCACCCCTCCACTTT
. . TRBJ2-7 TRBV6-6 CASSPQTYEQYF TGTGCCAGCAGCCCACAAACCTACGAGCAGTACTTC
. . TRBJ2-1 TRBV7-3 CASSQGGSSYNEQFF TGTGCCAGCAGCCAGGGGGGGAGCTCCTACAATGAGCAGTTCTTC
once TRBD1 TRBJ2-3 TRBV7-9 CASLRTGSTDTQYF TGTGCCAGCCTCCGGACAGGGAGCACAGATACGCAGTATTTT
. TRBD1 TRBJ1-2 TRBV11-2 CASSLRAGTGRYGYTF TGTGCCAGCAGCTTACGTGCTGGGACAGGGCGCTATGGCTACACCTTC
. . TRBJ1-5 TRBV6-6 CASSYIRHDQPQHF TGTGCCAGCAGTTACATACGACATGATCAGCCCCAGCATTTT
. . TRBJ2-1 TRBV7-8 CASSSLAPKEEFF TGTGCCAGCAGCTCCCTGGCGCCCAAGGAGGAGTTCTTC
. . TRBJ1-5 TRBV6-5 CASSSGGGQPQHF TGTGCCAGCAGTTCGGGGGGCGGTCAGCCCCAGCATTTT
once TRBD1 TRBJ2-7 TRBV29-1 CSVARQGDGEQYF TGCAGCGTTGCTAGACAGGGTGACGGTGAGCAGTACTTC
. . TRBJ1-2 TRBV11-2 CASSLVTAYFTF TGTGCCAGCAGCTTAGTGACAGCGTATTTCACCTTC
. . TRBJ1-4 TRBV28 CASSPSGQSNEKLFF TGTGCCAGCAGTCCATCCGGACAGTCGAATGAAAAACTGTTTTTT
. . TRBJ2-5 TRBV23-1 CASSPRRGQTQYF TGCGCCAGCAGCCCTCGGAGGGGCCAGACCCAGTACTTC